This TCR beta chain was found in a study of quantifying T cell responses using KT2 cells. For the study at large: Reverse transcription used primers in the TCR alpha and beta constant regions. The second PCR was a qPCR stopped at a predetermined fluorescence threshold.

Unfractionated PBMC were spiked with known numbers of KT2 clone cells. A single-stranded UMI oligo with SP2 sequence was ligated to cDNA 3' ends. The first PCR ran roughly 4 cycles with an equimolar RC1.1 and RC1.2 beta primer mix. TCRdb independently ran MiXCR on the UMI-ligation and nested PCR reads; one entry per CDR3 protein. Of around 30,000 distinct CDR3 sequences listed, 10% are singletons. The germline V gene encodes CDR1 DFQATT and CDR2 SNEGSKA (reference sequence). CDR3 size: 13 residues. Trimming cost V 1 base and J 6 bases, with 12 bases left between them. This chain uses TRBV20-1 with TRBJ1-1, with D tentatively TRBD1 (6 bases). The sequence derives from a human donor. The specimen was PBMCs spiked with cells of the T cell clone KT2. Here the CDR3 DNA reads TGCAGTGCTAGAGCTTCAGGGGTAGCTGAAGCTTTCTTT. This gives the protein CSARASGVAEAFF.